The TCR beta chain described here comes from a study of blood T cell repertoires in COVID-19. As for the study in general: There were acute and convalescent COVID-19 samples, and they came from the United States, Italy and Spain. PBMCs, B-cell-depleted T cells, or T cells provided the cDNA or gDNA that made up the material.

In the original processing: Reference gene primer amplification gave estimated nucleated cell counts. Sequenced by immunoSEQ multiplex PCR; TCRdb stores in-frame clones only, minus some. V and J calls and clone size are copied from that table; D and trimming were computed from the DNA. The sample lists roughly 230,000 clones, around 81% occurring once. The V end was cut by 7 bases, the J end by 2 bases, with 13 bases between. Germline V gene sequence: CDR1 SGHNT, CDR2 YENEEA. This CDR3 spans 14 amino acids. The rearrangement uses TRBV11-3 and TRBJ2-3; no definite D call. The sample taken for sequencing was peripheral blood. The receptor comes from a woman between 55 and 75 years old with active or convalescent COVID-19. In nucleotides, the CDR3 is TGTGCCAGCAATGACGGATACTACACAGATACGCAGTATTTT. As protein: CASNDGYYTDTQYF.